This TCR beta chain was found in a study of cytomegalovirus exposure and HLA in healthy donors. 60 Vbeta and 13 Jbeta primers were used in PCR. This table comes from immunoSEQ multiplex PCR, and its TCRdb copy is limited to in-frame clones, with some not included. This sample's clone table lists 180,000 or so clones. Overall study results and limits: Published work reported that the classifier diagnosed cytomegalovirus status with high specificity and sensitivity.

Points on this clone: Its antigen is as yet unknown.

Sequencing input: PBMCs. This receptor was identified in a woman aged 18 to 35 in good health and CMV-seropositive.

CDR3 sequence (DNA): TGTGCCACCAGCAGAGCAGGGGGCAAAAACATTCAGTACTTC. This encodes CATSRAGGKNIQYF. V and J are TRBV15 and TRBJ2-4, with TRBD1 identical over 7 bases. Germline values: CDR1 LNHNV, CDR2 YYDKDF (reference sequence). J gave up 3 bases and V 1 base, and 0 bases lay outside the gene matches. The CDR3 spans 14 residues.